This record concerns one T cell receptor (beta chain) sequence. This clone was found a few times. No cognate antigen has been identified for it. Base qualities are missing; no much larger clone stands one base away. TCRbeta CDR3 regions were amplified from genomic DNA using the immunoSEQ Assay, a bias-controlled multiplex PCR. The published analysis was carried out like this. Within the assay, amplification of reference gene primers was used to estimate how many nucleated cells each sample contained. Sequence reads were collapsed and filtered to measure the absolute abundance of every unique TCRbeta CDR3 rearrangement. Productive Simpson clonality was computed per sample as the square root of Simpson's diversity index over productive rearrangements. Sourced from immuneACCESS, this table was stored by TCRdb with only in-frame sequences that have V and J called. A share of the clones is absent; for the studies checked, an unresolved V gene accounts for under half, and the remainder has no known explanation. V and J calls and clone size follow that table, whereas D and trimming were derived from the DNA. In this sample the table shows over 200,000 clones, approximately 90% of which occur a single time. The top ten constitute just under 9% of the sample.

V and J lose 8 bases and 0 bases, and a span of 9 bases separates them. The CDR3, cysteine through phenylalanine, is 14 amino acids long. The read is trimmed to its CDR3 DNA, 42 bases read in frame from base 1. CDR1 and CDR2 (SGDLS, YYNGEE) derive from the germline V gene. This sample is drawn from a study of blood T cell repertoires in COVID-19 (dated by TCRdb to 2020 to 2022). About the study as a whole: Samples covering the acute and convalescent phases of COVID-19 were provided by collaborators in the United States, Italy and Spain. Nearly every sample came with metadata listing a de-identified subject ID, COVID-19 status, age in years and sex. HLA class I and class II types, where available, came from metadata supplied by the sample provider rather than from assay-based typing. The repertoires were released in a freely available public database meant as a resource for research on the immune response to SARS-CoV-2. Deeply sampled blood TCRbeta repertoires from subjects exposed to, actively infected with, or recovered from COVID-19 were included in the dataset. The material from the prospective study consisted of cDNA or gDNA derived from T cells, B-cell-depleted T cells, or PBMCs. Samples came from the ongoing ImmuneRACE study (first 160 participants) plus 1,254 subjects from 6 global collaborators.

In the prospective study, participants were roughly 18 to 95 years old, resided in about two dozen geographic areas of the United States, and were enrolled through a virtual design. In the prospective study, participants were assigned to cohorts based on the clinical history participants reported in a screening survey and a study questionnaire. For ImmuneRACE Cohort 3, a participant was defined as recovered based on two consecutive negative NP/OP PCR tests, clearance by a healthcare professional, or resolution of symptoms. Each participant in the prospective study had whole blood, serum and a nasopharyngeal or oropharyngeal swab collected by mobile phlebotomists. Over a 2-month period, participants in the prospective study had the option of providing additional blood draws and questionnaires. Prospective study blood samples were shipped either frozen or at room temperature before DNA extraction.

What the authors observed across the whole study: The quantity of clinical and demographic metadata differed by source and by participant and was supplied without curation.

Material for sequencing was PBMCs or T cells enriched from blood (not recorded which). The sequence came from a man in his forties who had recovered from COVID-19. Rearrangement joined TRBV9 to TRBJ2-6; D gene: possibly TRBD1, on 6 matching bases. The CDR3 loop reads CASGGHSGANVLTF. The sequence in DNA is TGTGCCAGTGGGGGCCACTCTGGGGCCAACGTCCTGACTTTC. With the rest looked up from the reference TRBV9 and TRBJ2-6 genes rather than sequenced, the full variable domain is DSGVTQTPKHLITATGQRVTLRCSPRSGDLSVYWYQQSLDQGLQFLIQYYNGEERAKGNILERFSAQQFPDLHSELNLSSLELGDSALYFCASGGHSGANVLTFGAGSRLTVL.